A single count supports the clone carrying this T cell receptor (beta chain). This specimen comes from a study of blood T cell repertoires in COVID-19. In the study overall: Nucleic acid was either cDNA or gDNA, and it came from T cells, B-cell-depleted T cells, or PBMCs.

CDR1 is SEHNR and CDR2 is FQNEAQ in the germline V gene (reference sequence). Trimming cost V 5 bases and J 8 bases; bases outside gene matches: 11. This CDR3 has 16 residues. In the original processing: Reference gene primer amplification gave estimated nucleated cell counts. Sequencing used immunoSEQ multiplex PCR; TCRdb keeps in-frame clones, though not all of them. The V and J calls and clone size are taken from that table; D and trimming were inferred from the DNA. The sample lists about 68,000 clones, about 74% occurring once. This rearrangement joins TRBV7-9 to TRBJ2-1; 11 bases are shared with TRBD2. Sequencing was performed on peripheral blood. The sequence derives from a human donor in a cohort sampled during active COVID-19. CDR3: CASSPLTSGTGDEQFF. CDR3 DNA: TGTGCCAGCAGCCCCTTGACTAGCGGGACGGGCGATGAGCAGTTCTTC.